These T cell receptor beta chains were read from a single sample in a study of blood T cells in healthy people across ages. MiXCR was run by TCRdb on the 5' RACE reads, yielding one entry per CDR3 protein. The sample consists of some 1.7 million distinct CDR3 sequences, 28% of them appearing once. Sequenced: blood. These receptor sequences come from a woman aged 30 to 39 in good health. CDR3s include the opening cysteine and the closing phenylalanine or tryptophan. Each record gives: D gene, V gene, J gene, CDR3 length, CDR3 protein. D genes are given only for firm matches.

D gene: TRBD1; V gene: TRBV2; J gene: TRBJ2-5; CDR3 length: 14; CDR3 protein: CASRAGTVQETQYF
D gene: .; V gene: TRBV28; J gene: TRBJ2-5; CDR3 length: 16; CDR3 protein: CASSSPPTGPGETQYF
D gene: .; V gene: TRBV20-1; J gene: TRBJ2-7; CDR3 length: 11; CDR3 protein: CSAKQVNEQYF
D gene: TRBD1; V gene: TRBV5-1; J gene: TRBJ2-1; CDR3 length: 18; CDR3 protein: CASSLEGQGVRGYNEQFF
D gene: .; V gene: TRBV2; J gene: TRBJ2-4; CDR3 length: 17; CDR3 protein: CASRDPRGHLAKNIQYF
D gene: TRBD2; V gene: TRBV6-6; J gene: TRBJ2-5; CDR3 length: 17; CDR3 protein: CASSPPSGKRGRETQYF
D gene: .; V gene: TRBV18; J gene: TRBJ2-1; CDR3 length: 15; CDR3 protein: CASSPGPISYNEQFF
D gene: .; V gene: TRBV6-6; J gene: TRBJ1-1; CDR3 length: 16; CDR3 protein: CASSYNKDSPNTEAFF
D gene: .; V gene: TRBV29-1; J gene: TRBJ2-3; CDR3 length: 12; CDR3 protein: CSVLLDLDTQYF
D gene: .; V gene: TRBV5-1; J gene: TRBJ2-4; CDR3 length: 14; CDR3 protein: CASSDDMGRSIQYF
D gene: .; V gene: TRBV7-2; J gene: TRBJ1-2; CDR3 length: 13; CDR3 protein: CASSLDWAYGYTF
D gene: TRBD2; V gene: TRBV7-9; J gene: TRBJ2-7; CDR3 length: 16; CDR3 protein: CASSLATSGGTYEQYF
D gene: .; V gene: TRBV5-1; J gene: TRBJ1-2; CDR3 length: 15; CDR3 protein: CASSLSGEGAYGYTF
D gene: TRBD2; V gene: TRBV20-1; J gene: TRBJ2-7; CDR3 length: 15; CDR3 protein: CSARLASGSWGEQYF
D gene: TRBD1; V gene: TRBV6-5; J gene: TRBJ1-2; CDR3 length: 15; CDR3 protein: CASSYSGTGNYGYTF
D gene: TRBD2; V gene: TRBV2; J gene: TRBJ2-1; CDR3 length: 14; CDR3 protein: CASDVAGAYSEQFF
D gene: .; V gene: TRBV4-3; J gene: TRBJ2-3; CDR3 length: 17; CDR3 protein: CASSRGVASANTDTQYF
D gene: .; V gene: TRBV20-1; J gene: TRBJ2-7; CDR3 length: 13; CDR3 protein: CSARERSQTERYF
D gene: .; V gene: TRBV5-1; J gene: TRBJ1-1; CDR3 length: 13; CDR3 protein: CASNLAGGTEAFF
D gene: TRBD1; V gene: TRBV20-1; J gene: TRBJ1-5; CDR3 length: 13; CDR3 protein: CSASTGVGQPQHF
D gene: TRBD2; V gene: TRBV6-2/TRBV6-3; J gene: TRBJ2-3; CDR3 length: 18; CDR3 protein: CASSYPGLAGGFTDTQYF
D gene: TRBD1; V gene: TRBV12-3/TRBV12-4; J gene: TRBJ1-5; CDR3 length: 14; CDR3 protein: CASSGQAINQPQHF
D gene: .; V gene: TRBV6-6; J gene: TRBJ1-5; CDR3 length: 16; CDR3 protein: CASSYQGVGDNQPQHF
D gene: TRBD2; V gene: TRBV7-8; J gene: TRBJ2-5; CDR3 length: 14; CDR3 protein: CASKEAGVGETQYF
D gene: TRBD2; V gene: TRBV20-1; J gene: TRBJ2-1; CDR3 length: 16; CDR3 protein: CSARGLAASSYNEQFF
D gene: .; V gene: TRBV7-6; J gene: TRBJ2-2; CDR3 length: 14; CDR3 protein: CASSFTGSTGELFF
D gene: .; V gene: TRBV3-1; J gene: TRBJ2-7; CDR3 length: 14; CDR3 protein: CASSHDPVSYEQYF
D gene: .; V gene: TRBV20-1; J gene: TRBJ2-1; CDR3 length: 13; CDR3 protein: CSARRWDYNEQFF
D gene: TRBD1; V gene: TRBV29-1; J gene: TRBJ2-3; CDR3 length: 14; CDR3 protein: CSARTGGGTDTQYF
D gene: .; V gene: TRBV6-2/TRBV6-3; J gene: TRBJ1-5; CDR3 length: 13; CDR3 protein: CASSNRQDRPQHF
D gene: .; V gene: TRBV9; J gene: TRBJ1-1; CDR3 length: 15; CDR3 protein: CASSDGGRMNTEAFF
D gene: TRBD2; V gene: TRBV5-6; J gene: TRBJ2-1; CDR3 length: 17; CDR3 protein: CASSPARQRGMSNEQFF
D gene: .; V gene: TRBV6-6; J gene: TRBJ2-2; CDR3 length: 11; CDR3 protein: CASSYERELFF
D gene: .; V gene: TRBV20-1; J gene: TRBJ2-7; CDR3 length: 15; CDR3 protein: CSARDLRIDPYEQYF
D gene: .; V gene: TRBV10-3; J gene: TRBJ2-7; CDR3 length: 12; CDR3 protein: CAISRTAYEQYF
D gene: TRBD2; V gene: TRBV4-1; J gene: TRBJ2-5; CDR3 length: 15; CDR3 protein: CASSQDGGGRKTQYF
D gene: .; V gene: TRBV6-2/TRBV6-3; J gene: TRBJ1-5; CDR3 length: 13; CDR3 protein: CASSYVQDQPQHF
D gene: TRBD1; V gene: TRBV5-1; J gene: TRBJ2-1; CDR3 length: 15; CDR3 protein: CASSPGQGTYSEQFF
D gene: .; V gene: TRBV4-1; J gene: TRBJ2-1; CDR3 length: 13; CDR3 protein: CASSQRLDNEQFF
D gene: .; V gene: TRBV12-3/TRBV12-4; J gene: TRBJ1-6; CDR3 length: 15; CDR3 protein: CASSFGTTSKSPLHF
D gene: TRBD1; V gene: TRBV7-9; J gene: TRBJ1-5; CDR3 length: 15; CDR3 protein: CASSPQGSSNQPQHF
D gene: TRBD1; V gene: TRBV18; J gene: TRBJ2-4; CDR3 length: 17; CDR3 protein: CASSPPNRQGVEDIQYF